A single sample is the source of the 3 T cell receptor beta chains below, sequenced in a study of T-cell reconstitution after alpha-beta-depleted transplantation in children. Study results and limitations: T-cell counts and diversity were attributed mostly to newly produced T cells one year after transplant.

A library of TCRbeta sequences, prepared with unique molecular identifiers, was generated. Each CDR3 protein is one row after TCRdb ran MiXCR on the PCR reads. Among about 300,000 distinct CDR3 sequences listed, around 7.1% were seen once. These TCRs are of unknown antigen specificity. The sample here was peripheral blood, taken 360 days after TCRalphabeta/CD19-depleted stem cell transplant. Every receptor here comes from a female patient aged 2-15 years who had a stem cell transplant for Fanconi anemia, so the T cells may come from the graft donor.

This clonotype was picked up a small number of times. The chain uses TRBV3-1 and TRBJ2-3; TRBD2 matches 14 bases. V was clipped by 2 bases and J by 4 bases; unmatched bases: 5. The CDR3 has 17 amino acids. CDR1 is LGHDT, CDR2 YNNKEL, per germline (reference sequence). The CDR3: CASSQPKGLAGADTQYF. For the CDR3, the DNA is TGTGCCAGCAGCCAACCGAAGGGACTAGCGGGGGCAGATACGCAGTATTTT.

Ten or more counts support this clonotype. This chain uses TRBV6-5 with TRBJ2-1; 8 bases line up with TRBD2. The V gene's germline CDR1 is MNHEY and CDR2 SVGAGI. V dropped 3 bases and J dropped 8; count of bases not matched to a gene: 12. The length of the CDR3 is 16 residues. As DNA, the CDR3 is TGTGCCAGCAGTTATCCCCCGGGACTAGGGTTCCATGAGCAGTTCTTC. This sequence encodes CASSYPPGLGFHEQFF.

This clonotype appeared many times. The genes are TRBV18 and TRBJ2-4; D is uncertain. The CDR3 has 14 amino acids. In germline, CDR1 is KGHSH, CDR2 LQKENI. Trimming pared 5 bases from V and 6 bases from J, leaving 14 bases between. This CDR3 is CASSTTQTGNIQYF. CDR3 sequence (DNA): TGTGCCAGCTCAACTACCCAAACCGGAAACATTCAGTACTTC.